The T cell receptor beta chain under discussion was sequenced for a study of beta chain features in type 1 diabetes. The germline V gene encodes CDR1 LNHDA and CDR2 SQIVND (reference sequence). This CDR3 contains 17 residues. J gave up 1 base and V 8 bases, and 16 bases lay outside the gene matches. Overall study results and limits: There was no resolution here of whether HLA type influences TCRB rearrangement. The VDJ junctions of type 1 diabetes patients carried fewer insertions and more deletions. When Type 1 diabetes patients were examined, their TCRB CDR3s proved moderately but significantly shorter in all four CD4+ subsets. Compared to healthy donors, patients appeared to have naive, central memory and Treg TCRB repertoires that were more alike.

Note on this clone: Its antigen is undetermined.

Every isolated RNA sample was fully reverse transcribed, so sequencing captured expressed TCRB transcripts. Samples of naive, central memory and regulatory T cells yielded a mean of approximately 3.9 million reads. TCRdb keeps only in-frame clones here, not all; method: immunoSEQ multiplex PCR. The sample includes about 340,000 clones, approximately 13% of them seen just once. V gene TRBV19 combines with J gene TRBJ1-1; 7 bases align to TRBD1. What was sequenced was naive CD4+ T cells from blood. This receptor was identified in a woman aged 18-29 years with type 1 diabetes. For the CDR3, the DNA is TGTGCCAGTGCCCTTGGCCAGGGGGGAGTGAAGAACACTGAAGCTTTCTTT. Encoded protein: CASALGQGGVKNTEAFF.